The rows below give T cell receptor beta chains drawn from one sample of a study of molecular identifiers for immune sequencing clone quantification. MiXCR, run by TCRdb on the PCR reads, gives a single entry per CDR3 protein. This sample has about half a million distinct CDR3 sequences, with about a fifth found just once. Input material: naive CD8+ T cells from blood, with Jurkat cell RNA spiked in. These receptors were taken from a human donor in good health. Some libraries in this study had Jurkat cell RNA spiked in. CDR3s include the opening cysteine and the closing phenylalanine or tryptophan. The order of the fields is CDR3 length, D gene, J gene, clone size, V gene, CDR3 protein, CDR3 DNA. A D gene is named only where the DNA matches it firmly. Clone size, where shown, is once, few, many, or a class for clones that have expanded.

12,NA,TRBJ2-7,few,TRBV27,CASRDFSYEQYF,TGTGCCAGCAGGGACTTCTCCTACGAGCAGTACTTC
16,TRBD2,TRBJ2-2,NA,TRBV20-1,CSATGLVGGLTGELFF,TGCAGTGCTACGGGACTAGTGGGGGGCCTCACCGGGGAGCTGTTTTTT
15,TRBD1,TRBJ2-2,few,TRBV6-2/TRBV6-3,CASNYRGTGAGELFF,TGTGCCAGCAACTACAGGGGTACGGGCGCCGGGGAGCTGTTTTTT
13,NA,TRBJ2-1,many,TRBV24-1,CATSDLAYNEQFF,TGTGCCACCAGTGATTTGGCCTACAATGAGCAGTTCTTC
15,NA,TRBJ2-2,few,TRBV7-9,CASSGTDRLGGELFF,TGTGCCAGCAGCGGCACAGACAGACTCGGCGGGGAGCTGTTTTTT
14,NA,TRBJ2-7,few,TRBV13,CASSLGLTLYEQYF,TGTGCCAGCAGCTTAGGACTGACACTCTACGAGCAGTACTTC
13,NA,TRBJ1-2,many,TRBV28,CASSFTPNYGYTF,TGTGCCAGCAGTTTTACACCGAACTATGGCTACACCTTC
17,TRBD2,TRBJ2-5,NA,TRBV6-2/TRBV6-3,CASSYQPSGRLEETQYF,TGTGCCAGCAGTTACCAGCCTAGCGGGAGGTTAGAAGAGACCCAGTACTTC
14,TRBD1,TRBJ1-5,few,TRBV14,CASSHGGGIQPQHF,TGTGCCAGCAGCCATGGAGGGGGCATTCAGCCCCAGCATTTT
16,NA,TRBJ2-7,few,TRBV27,CASSPGWQGGTYEQYF,TGTGCCAGCAGTCCCGGTTGGCAGGGGGGAACCTACGAGCAGTACTTC
12,NA,TRBJ2-7,NA,TRBV20-1,CSARGLAVEQYF,TGCAGTGCTAGGGGACTGGCGGTCGAGCAGTACTTC
15,NA,TRBJ1-3,many,TRBV7-9,CASSPWIRAGNTIYF,TGTGCCAGCAGCCCCTGGATCCGGGCTGGAAACACCATATATTTT
15,TRBD2,TRBJ2-3,NA,TRBV27,CASSRSSGGADTQYF,TGTGCCAGCAGTCGTTCTAGCGGGGGGGCAGATACGCAGTATTTT
13,TRBD1,TRBJ2-1,NA,TRBV7-6,CASSLGGDRGQFF,TGTGCCAGCAGCTTAGGGGGTGACAGGGGGCAGTTCTTC
13,TRBD1,TRBJ1-5,NA,TRBV12-3/TRBV12-4,CASCTGEHQPQHF,TGTGCCAGCTGTACAGGGGAACATCAGCCCCAGCATTTT
16,TRBD1,TRBJ1-4,NA,TRBV5-6,CASSLARHLRGEKLFF,TGTGCCAGCAGCTTGGCCCGGCACCTCAGGGGGGAAAAACTGTTTTTT
16,NA,TRBJ2-4,many,TRBV7-9,CASQSPGHLAKNIQYF,TGTGCCAGCCAGAGCCCGGGACACTTAGCCAAAAACATTCAGTACTTC
16,TRBD2,TRBJ2-2,many,TRBV6-5,CASSYLAGAETGELFF,TGTGCCAGCAGTTATTTGGCGGGAGCGGAAACCGGGGAGCTGTTTTTT
12,NA,TRBJ1-1,NA,TRBV4-3,CASSHTKNEAFF,TGCGCCAGCAGCCATACGAAAAATGAAGCTTTCTTT
13,NA,TRBJ2-3,many,TRBV5-1,CASREYGTDTQYF,TGCGCCAGCCGGGAGTACGGCACAGATACGCAGTATTTT
15,TRBD2,TRBJ2-1,few,TRBV7-9,CASSPLAGIYNEQFF,TGTGCCAGCAGCCCCCTAGCGGGAATCTACAATGAGCAGTTCTTC
12,NA,TRBJ1-5,many,TRBV29-1,CSAKEAIGTQHF,TGCAGCGCAAAAGAAGCGATTGGCACCCAGCATTTT